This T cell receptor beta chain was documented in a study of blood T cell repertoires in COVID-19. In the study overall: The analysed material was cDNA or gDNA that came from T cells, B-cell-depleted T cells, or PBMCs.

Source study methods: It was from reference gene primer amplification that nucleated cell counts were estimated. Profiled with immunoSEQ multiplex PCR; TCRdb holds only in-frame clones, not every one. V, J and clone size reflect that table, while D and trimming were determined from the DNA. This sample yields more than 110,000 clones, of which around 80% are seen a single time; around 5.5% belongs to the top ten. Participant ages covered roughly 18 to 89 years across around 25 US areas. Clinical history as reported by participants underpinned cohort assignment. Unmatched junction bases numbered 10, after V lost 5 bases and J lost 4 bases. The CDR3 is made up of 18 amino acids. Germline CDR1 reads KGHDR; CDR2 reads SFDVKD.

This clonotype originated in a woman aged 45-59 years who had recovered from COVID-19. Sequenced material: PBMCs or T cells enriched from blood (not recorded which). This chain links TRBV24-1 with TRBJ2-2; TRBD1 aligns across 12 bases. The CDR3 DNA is TGTGCCACCAGTGCTGCCGGGACAGGGGGCGCGCCCACCGGGGAGCTGTTTTTT. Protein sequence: CATSAAGTGGAPTGELFF.